The 17 T cell receptor beta chains reported below all come from one sample, sequenced in a study of blood T cells in healthy people across ages. Primers used in a second PCR of roughly 6 to 11 cycles were a sample-barcoded 5' primer and a J-beta primer mix. TCRdb re-analysed the 5' RACE reads in MiXCR, keeping a single row per CDR3 protein. Of over 1,200,000 distinct CDR3 sequences listed, 59% are singletons. Sequenced material: blood. The receptors were gathered from a man between 18 and 35 years old in good health.

This chain joins TRBV12-3 or TRBV12-4 and TRBJ1-5; D is unresolved. Trimming stripped 2 bases from V and 5 bases from J, with 10 bases between. The CDR3 is 14 residues long. CDR3 nucleotide sequence: TGTGCCAGCAGTTTAAGGGCAGGCGATCAGCCCCAGCATTTT. It codes for CASSLRAGDQPQHF.

V usage is TRBV7-9 and J usage is TRBJ1-1; tentatively, D is TRBD1 (6 bases). From germline, CDR1 is SEHNR and CDR2 FQNEAQ (reference sequence). The CDR3 has 15 residues. V shed 1 base and J shed 6 bases, with 15 bases lying between them. CDR3 amino acids: CASSLDTGQLPEAFF. The CDR3 DNA is TGTGCCAGCAGCTTAGATACTGGACAGCTACCTGAAGCTTTCTTT.

For the CDR3, the DNA is TGTGCCAGCAGCCAAGACCCTACAGAGGGGGAGCTGTTTTTT. This codes for CASSQDPTEGELFF. The genes are TRBV3-1 and TRBJ2-2; D uncertain. The CDR3 has 14 amino acids. The V end lost 0 bases, the J end lost 8 bases, and 10 bases lay between the germline ends. Germline CDR1 reads LGHDT; CDR2 reads YNNKEL (reference sequence). Drawing the rest from reference TRBV3-1 and TRBJ2-2, the complete variable domain is DTAVSQTPKYLVTQMGNDKSIKCEQNLGHDTMYWYKQDSKKFLKIMFSYNNKELIINETVPNRFSPKSPDKAHLNLHINSLELGDSAVYFCASSQDPTEGELFFGEGSRLTVL.

This chain links TRBV7-9 with TRBJ2-1; D perhaps matches TRBD2 (5 bases). Germline lookup yields CDR1 SEHNR and CDR2 FQNEAQ (reference sequence). The germline V and J ends were trimmed by 5 bases and 12 bases, with 26 bases remaining between them. CDR3 length: 16 amino acids. The CDR3 region is CASSPTQRHPYRGQFF. CDR3 sequence (DNA): TGTGCCAGCAGCCCCACCCAGCGACACCCTTACCGGGGGCAGTTCTTC.

This clonotype appeared a single time. This chain joins TRBV15 and TRBJ2-7; maybe TRBD2 (5 bases). Germline lookup yields CDR1 LNHNV and CDR2 YYDKDF (reference sequence). Between the trimmed V and J ends, which lost 2 bases and 7 bases, there was a span of 12 bases. CDR3 length: 13 amino acids. The CDR3 DNA reads as TGTGCCACCAGCAGACCCACTAGGCGGGAGCAGTACTTC. Its translation is CATSRPTRREQYF.

In DNA, the CDR3 is TGTGCCAGCAGTGCGGACAGGGAGACCACAGATACGCAGTATTTT. Translation: CASSADRETTDTQYF. The chain has TRBV2 and TRBJ2-3; 8 bases match TRBD1. The CDR3 runs to 15 residues. Germline CDR1 reads SNHLY; CDR2 reads FYNNEI. V lost 4 bases to trimming and J lost 2 bases; unmatched junction nucleotides: 5.

V gene TRBV25-1 combines with J gene TRBJ2-1, with TRBD1 matching 8 bases. This CDR3 is 20 amino acids long. Trimming at V came to 10 bases and at J to 3 bases, leaving 26 bases not matched to a gene. Germline V gives CDR1 MGHDK, CDR2 SYGVNS. The CDR3 sequence: CATRAFGQGREQTGYNEQFF. The CDR3 DNA reads TGTGCCACCCGGGCGTTCGGACAGGGTCGGGAACAGACGGGCTACAATGAGCAGTTCTTC.

Comments on this clonotype: A read error may explain this, as a much larger clone is one base away. This chain joins TRBV10-3 and TRBJ2-7; D is possibly TRBD2 (6 bases). Per the germline V gene, CDR1 is ENHRY and CDR2 is SYGVKD. V was clipped by 2 bases and J by 10 bases, with 9 bases between them. This CDR3 spans 11 amino acids. The CDR3 nucleotides read TGTGCCATCAGTGAGGGGGAGGCCCAGTACTTC. It yields the protein CAISEGEAQYF.

This clonotype has a handful of counts. The rearrangement uses TRBV6-5 and TRBJ2-7; D is unresolved. This CDR3 has 15 amino acids. Germline values: CDR1 MNHEY, CDR2 SVGAGI. Trimming removed 6 bases at V and 9 bases at J, with 24 bases between. The CDR3 DNA follows: TGTGCCAGCAGCGCCCTCTGGGCCCGGCGATTGGCGCAGTACTTC. This translates into CASSALWARRLAQYF.

V is TRBV10-3 and J is TRBJ1-1; D remains ambiguous. Germline CDR1 is ENHRY and CDR2 is SYGVKD. This CDR3 is 14 amino acids long. V was trimmed by 0 bases and J by 4 bases, leaving 9 bases between them. This CDR3 is CAISESKGSTEAFF. CDR3 DNA: TGTGCCATCAGTGAGTCGAAAGGGAGCACTGAAGCTTTCTTT.

There are a few counts of this clonotype. The genes are TRBV12-3 or TRBV12-4 and TRBJ2-3; 7 bases are shared with TRBD1. The junction had 10 bases not matched to a gene; V was cut back by 7 bases and J by 0 bases. This CDR3 is 16 amino acids long. The CDR3 DNA sequence: TGTGCCAGCACTCCAGGGGGTCGGCACAGCACAGATACGCAGTATTTT. It encodes CASTPGGRHSTDTQYF.

The chain couples TRBV27 to TRBJ1-2, with D maybe TRBD1 (6 bases). Trimming left V 4 bases short and J 7 bases short, with 19 bases between. This CDR3 is 15 amino acids long. Germline lookup yields CDR1 MNHEY and CDR2 SMNVEV (reference sequence). The CDR3 protein is CASSSAGQGIRGYTF. CDR3 in DNA: TGTGCCAGCAGTTCCGCGGGGCAGGGGATTCGTGGCTACACCTTC.

Note on this clonotype: Sequence at one end of the junction differs from germline and may be a read error. J is TRBJ1-2 and V is TRBV16; 7 positions match TRBD1. This CDR3 comprises 19 residues. CDR1 and CDR2 (germline): KGHSY, FQNENV. The CDR3 nucleotides read TGTGCCAGCAGCCAATTTTTTGACCTGTCGGCCCAGGGGGTTTATGCCTACACCTTC. Protein: CASSQFFDLSAQGVYAYTF.

Only a few counts were recorded for this clonotype. CDR3 DNA sequence: TGTGCCAGCAGATGGACTAGCGGGAGGGGCTACAATGAGCAGTTCTTC. Protein product: CASRWTSGRGYNEQFF. The chain employs TRBV12-3 or TRBV12-4 and TRBJ2-1, with 15 bases aligning to TRBD2. This CDR3 is built from 16 residues. V shed 6 bases and J 3 bases; nucleotides not matched to a gene: 3.

The chain joins TRBV14 to TRBJ1-2, with D perhaps TRBD1 (5 bases). There are 18 residues in the CDR3. From germline, CDR1 is SGHDN and CDR2 FVKESK. The ends were cut back, 1 base at V and 8 bases at J, with 26 bases in the middle. CDR3: CASSQVGLGTEGIKGYTF. CDR3 DNA sequence: TGTGCCAGCAGCCAAGTCGGTCTAGGGACGGAAGGAATTAAGGGCTACACCTTC.

This clonotype has a single count. CDR3 DNA: TGTGCCAGCAGCTTGGGGGGCCTGGGGGAAGAGACCCAGTACTTC. Its translation: CASSLGGLGEETQYF. The rearrangement uses TRBV7-9 and TRBJ2-5; D might be TRBD1 or TRBD2, each matching 6 bases. The CDR3 sequence is 15 residues long. Germline values: CDR1 SEHNR, CDR2 FQNEAQ (reference sequence). Trimming pared 3 bases from V and 3 bases from J, leaving 14 bases between.

The CDR3 protein is CASSIAQGRYEQYF. For the CDR3, the DNA is TGCGCCAGCAGCATCGCACAGGGACGATACGAGCAGTACTTC. This chain links TRBV4-1 with TRBJ2-5; perhaps TRBD1 as D (6 bases). The tail of the sequence fits TRBJ2-7 better, so the J call may be wrong. Germline V gives CDR1 MGHRA, CDR2 YSYEKL. CDR3 size: 14 residues.